These 5 T cell receptor beta chains share one sample of origin, sequenced in a study of shared clonotypes between healthy human individuals. Using immunoSEQ multiplex PCR, the repertoire was profiled, and TCRdb retains in-frame clones only, with some absent. The table shows around 1.6 million clones, with 98% occurring only once. The material sequenced was naive CD4+ T cells sorted from blood. The subset is: CD45RA+ positively selected. The origin of the receptors is a man aged 30 to 39 in good health.

V usage is TRBV25-1 and J usage is TRBJ2-5; D unresolved. The CDR3 covers 14 residues. Per germline, CDR1 MGHDK and CDR2 SYGVNS. V lost 1 base and J lost 4, with 10 bases in between. The CDR3 region has the DNA TGTGCCAGCAGTGAATGGTTGGGAACAGAGACCCAGTACTTC. Translating it yields CASSEWLGTETQYF. Filled out from reference TRBV25-1 and TRBJ2-5, the complete variable domain reads EADIYQTPRYLVIGTGKKITLECSQTMGHDKMYWYQQDPGMELHLIHYSYGVNSTEKGDLSSESTVSRIRTEHFPLTLESARPSHTSQYLCASSEWLGTETQYFGPGTRLLVL.

The chain links TRBV19 to TRBJ1-1, with 7 bases lining up with TRBD1. Trimming cost V 7 bases and J 8 bases; bases outside gene matches: 13. The CDR3 is 14 amino acids. The germline CDR1 and CDR2 sequences are LNHDA and SQIVND (reference sequence). CDR3 nucleotide sequence: TGTGCCAGTACCCCCATAGGGGGCGCGTCCGAAGCTTTCTTT. Its protein product is CASTPIGGASEAFF.

This chain joins TRBV27 and TRBJ1-2, with 7 bases that match TRBD1. The CDR3 is 14 amino acids. CDR1 and CDR2 from the germline V gene are MNHEY and SMNVEV (reference sequence). The J segment lost 4 bases and the V segment lost 5 bases, leaving 7 bases of the junction unmatched. In DNA form, the CDR3 reads TGTGCCAGCAGTCCCTCACAGGGGAGCTATGGCTACACCTTC. Its protein product is CASSPSQGSYGYTF.

CDR3 DNA sequence: TGTGCCAGCAGCCGCCAACTAGCGGGAGTAAACGAGCAGTACTTC. It yields the protein CASSRQLAGVNEQYF. The rearrangement joins TRBV14 to TRBJ2-7; 11 bases line up with TRBD2. The CDR3 is 15 residues long. Germline trimming cut 4 bases from V and 5 bases from J; bases unmatched to any gene: 7. CDR1 SGHDN and CDR2 FVKESK come from the germline V gene.

This sequence joins TRBV7-9 and TRBJ2-2, with 11 bases aligning to TRBD1. The germline gives CDR1 SEHNR, CDR2 FQNEAQ (reference sequence). The CDR3 runs to 18 residues. J was trimmed by 7 bases and V by 5 bases; bases with no gene match: 15. The DNA for the CDR3 is TGTGCCAGCAGCCACCGATTACAGGACAGGGGGCAAAGCGGGGAGCTGTTTTTT. Translated, it gives CASSHRLQDRGQSGELFF.